The next 6 T cell receptor beta chains were all read from a single sample in a study of immune evolution from preneoplasia to lung adenocarcinoma. The method was immunoSEQ multiplex PCR; TCRdb's version includes in-frame clones alone and lacks a portion of them. The table records 4,000 to 5,000 clones, around 73% of them present only once. The sample was FFPE normal lung tissue adjacent to the tumor. The receptors stem from a person aged 50-75 years with lung adenocarcinoma.

The rearrangement joins TRBV28 to TRBJ2-1, with TRBD1 matching 9 bases. CDR1 is MDHEN, CDR2 SYDVKM, per germline. V lost 7 bases, J lost 5 bases, and 18 bases stayed unmatched. The length of the CDR3 is 18 residues. The chain's CDR3 is CASMKRWGRRTGDNEQFF. The CDR3 DNA follows: TGTGCCAGCATGAAACGTTGGGGACGCAGGACAGGGGACAATGAGCAGTTCTTC.

This clone came up a few times. The rearrangement joins TRBV2 to TRBJ1-5, with 11 bases that match TRBD1. Germline assignment: CDR1 SNHLY and CDR2 FYNNEI. The CDR3 extends over 15 amino acids. Trimming cost V 4 bases and J 2 bases; bases outside gene matches: 1. The CDR3 here is CASSGTGGGNQPQHF. CDR3 in DNA: TGTGCCAGCAGTGGGACAGGGGGCGGCAATCAGCCCCAGCATTTT. The full variable domain, in which reference TRBV2 and TRBJ1-5 provide the parts outside the CDR3, is EPEVTQTPSHQVTQMGQEVILRCVPISNHLYFYWYRQILGQKVEFLVSFYNNEISEKSEIFDDQFSVERPDGSNFTLKIRSTKLEDSAMYFCASSGTGGGNQPQHFGDGTRLSIL.

The rearrangement joins TRBV11-2 to TRBJ2-1; D unclear. V lost 1 base and J lost 9, with 16 bases in between. CDR3 length: 15 residues. In germline, CDR1 is SGHAT, CDR2 FQNNGV. CDR3 sequence: CASSLGNTAFVEQFF. CDR3 nucleotides: TGTGCCAGCAGCTTAGGGAACACCGCATTTGTTGAGCAGTTCTTC.

The chain joins TRBV5-1 to TRBJ2-7, with 9 bases identical to TRBD1. From germline, CDR1 is SGHRS and CDR2 YFSETQ. Trimming cost V 4 bases and J 1 base; bases outside gene matches: 6. This CDR3 has 15 residues. The CDR3 DNA reads TGCGCCAGCAGCCCCAGACAGGGGGTTTCCTACGAGCAGTACTTC. It encodes CASSPRQGVSYEQYF. The full variable domain, completed using reference TRBV5-1 and TRBJ2-7, is KAGVTQTPRYLIKTRGQQVTLSCSPISGHRSVSWYQQTPGQGLQFLFEYFSETQRNKGNFPGRFSGRQFSNSRSEMNVSTLELGDSALYLCASSPRQGVSYEQYFGPGTRLTVT.

The chain is built from TRBV5-1 and TRBJ2-5, with D possibly being TRBD1 or TRBD2 (6 bases each). V dropped 4 bases and J dropped 4 bases, with 14 bases sitting between them. Germline assignment: CDR1 SGHRS and CDR2 YFSETQ. The CDR3 sequence is 14 residues long. The CDR3 DNA is TGCGCCAGCAGCCCTCGAGGGGGGCGAGAGACCCAGTACTTC. Its translation: CASSPRGGRETQYF.

With respect to this clone: The sample contains more than one DNA sequence encoding this CDR3. This chain links TRBV5-4 with TRBJ1-1, with D possibly being TRBD1 (5 bases). CDR3 length: 16 residues. The germline V gene has CDR1 SGHNT and CDR2 YYREEE (reference sequence). Trimming stripped 3 bases from V and 6 bases from J, with 21 bases between. The CDR3 loop is CASSSGTKGRRSEAFF. Here the CDR3 DNA reads TGTGCCAGCAGCTCGGGGACGAAGGGGCGTAGATCTGAAGCTTTCTTT.